This T cell receptor (beta chain) was recovered during a study of blood T cell repertoires in COVID-19. Across the whole study: Spain, Italy and the United States supplied samples that represented acute and convalescent COVID-19. PBMCs, B-cell-depleted T cells, or T cells were the source of the cDNA or gDNA that made up the material.

Methods used by the authors: Nucleated cell number was recorded as an estimate derived from reference gene primer amplification. Profiling relied on immunoSEQ multiplex PCR, and the TCRdb table lists in-frame clones only, not all of them. V and J calls and clone size are given by that table; D and trimming were obtained from the DNA. The sample includes 150,000 or so clones, about 86% seen only once; the top ten take over 8%. Sequenced input: peripheral blood. This clonotype was obtained from a woman in her fifties or sixties with acute or convalescent COVID-19.

The CDR3 coding sequence is TGTGCCACCGCAGGCGGGGGAAGCTATGGCTACACCTTC. Protein: CATAGGGSYGYTF. The chain couples TRBV15 to TRBJ1-2; D is possibly TRBD1 (5 bases). The CDR3 sequence is 13 residues long. Per the germline V gene, CDR1 is LNHNV and CDR2 is YYDKDF (reference sequence). V was shortened by 8 bases and J by 4 bases, with 14 bases between the two germline ends.